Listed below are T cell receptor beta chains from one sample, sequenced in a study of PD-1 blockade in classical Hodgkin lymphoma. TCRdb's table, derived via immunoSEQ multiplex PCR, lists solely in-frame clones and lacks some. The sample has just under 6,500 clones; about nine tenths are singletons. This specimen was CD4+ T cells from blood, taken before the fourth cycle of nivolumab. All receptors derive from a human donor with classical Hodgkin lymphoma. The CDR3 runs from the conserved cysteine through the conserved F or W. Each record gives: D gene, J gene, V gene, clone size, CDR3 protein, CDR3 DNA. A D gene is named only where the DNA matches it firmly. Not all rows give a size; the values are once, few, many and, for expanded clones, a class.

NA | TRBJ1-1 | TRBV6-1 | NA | CASRPGPPRITEAFF | TGTGCCAGCAGACCCGGACCCCCCCGGATCACTGAAGCTTTCTTT
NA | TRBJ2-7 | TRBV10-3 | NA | CAISESVAEEQYF | TGTGCCATCAGTGAGTCGGTCGCGGAAGAGCAGTACTTC
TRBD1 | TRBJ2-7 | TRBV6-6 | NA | CASTPDRGRIYEQYF | TGTGCCAGCACCCCAGACAGGGGGCGCATCTACGAGCAGTACTTC
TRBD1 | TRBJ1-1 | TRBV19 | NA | CASSIQGDTEAFF | TGTGCCAGTAGCATACAGGGGGACACTGAAGCTTTCTTT
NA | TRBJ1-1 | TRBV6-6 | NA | CASSPYFSRENTEAFF | TGTGCCAGCAGCCCCTACTTCTCTCGGGAGAACACTGAAGCTTTCTTT
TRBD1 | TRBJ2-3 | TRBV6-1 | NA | CASRRTGGSTDTQYF | TGTGCCAGCCGGCGGACAGGGGGCAGCACAGATACGCAGTATTTT
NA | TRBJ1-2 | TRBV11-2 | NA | CASSLGSGNYGYTF | TGTGCCAGCAGCTTAGGGTCAGGAAACTATGGCTACACCTTC
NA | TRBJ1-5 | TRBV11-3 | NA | CASSFLLANQPQHF | TGTGCCAGCAGCTTCCTGTTAGCCAATCAGCCCCAGCATTTT
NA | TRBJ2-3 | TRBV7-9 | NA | CASSLAGADTQYF | TGTGCCAGCAGCTTAGCAGGTGCAGATACGCAGTATTTT
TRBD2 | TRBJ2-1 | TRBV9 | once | CASSPGTSVRYNEQFF | TGTGCCAGCAGCCCCGGGACTAGCGTTCGGTACAATGAGCAGTTCTTC
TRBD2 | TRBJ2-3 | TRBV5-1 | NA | CASSSGLAATDTQYF | TGCGCCAGCAGCTCCGGACTAGCGGCCACAGATACGCAGTATTTT
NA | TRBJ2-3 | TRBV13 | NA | CASSLFRGLARLTDTQYF | TGTGCCAGCAGTCTATTCCGGGGACTGGCGAGACTCACAGATACGCAGTATTTT
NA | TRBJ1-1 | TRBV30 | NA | CAWSVQGGVGEAFF | TGTGCCTGGAGTGTACAAGGGGGGGTTGGTGAAGCTTTCTTT
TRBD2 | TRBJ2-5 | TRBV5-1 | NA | CASSLNPGLAGQETQYF | TGCGCCAGCAGCTTAAACCCGGGACTAGCGGGACAAGAGACCCAGTACTTC
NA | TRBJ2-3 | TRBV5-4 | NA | CASSPSPGSHTDTQYF | TGTGCCAGCAGCCCCTCCCCGGGGTCTCACACAGATACGCAGTATTTT
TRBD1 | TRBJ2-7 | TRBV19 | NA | CASSIVGTASEQYF | TGTGCCAGTAGTATAGTTGGGACAGCCTCCGAGCAGTACTTC
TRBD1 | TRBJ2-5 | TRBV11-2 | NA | CASSLIGTLALRGETQYF | TGTGCCAGCAGCTTAATAGGGACCCTAGCTCTCAGGGGGGAGACCCAGTACTTC
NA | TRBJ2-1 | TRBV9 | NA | CASSNWEFYNEQFF | TGTGCCAGCAGTAATTGGGAATTTTACAATGAGCAGTTCTTC
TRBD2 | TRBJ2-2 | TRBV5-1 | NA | CASSSGTSGRAITGELFF | TGCGCCAGCAGTTCAGGGACTAGCGGGAGGGCCATCACCGGGGAGCTGTTTTTT
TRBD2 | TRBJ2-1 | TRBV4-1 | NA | CASSQGREGLAGEGEQFF | TGCGCCAGCAGCCAAGGACGGGAGGGACTAGCGGGGGAGGGTGAGCAGTTCTTC
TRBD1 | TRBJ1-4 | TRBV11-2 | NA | CASSLRQGALEKLFF | TGTGCCAGCAGCTTGCGACAGGGGGCTCTTGAAAAACTGTTTTTT
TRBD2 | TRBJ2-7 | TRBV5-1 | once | CASSLSVVEDLREGYEQYF | TGCGCCAGCAGCTTGAGTGTAGTAGAGGACTTGCGGGAGGGATACGAGCAGTACTTC
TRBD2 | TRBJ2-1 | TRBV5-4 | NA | CASSPGTSQARNEQFF | TGTGCCAGCAGCCCGGGGACTAGTCAGGCACGCAATGAGCAGTTCTTC
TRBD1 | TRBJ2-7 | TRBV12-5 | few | CASGLVLGQGTYEQYF | TGTGCTAGTGGTTTGGTACTAGGACAGGGAACCTACGAGCAGTACTTC
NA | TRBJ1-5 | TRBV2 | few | CASSPQARGSNQPQHF | TGTGCCAGCAGTCCTCAGGCGAGGGGTAGCAATCAGCCCCAGCATTTT
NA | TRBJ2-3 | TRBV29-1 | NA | CSVARGGSSTDTQYF | TGCAGCGTTGCCAGGGGTGGGTCTAGCACAGATACGCAGTATTTT
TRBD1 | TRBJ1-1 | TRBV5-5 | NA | CASSLALGQGAGVTEAFF | TGTGCCAGCAGCTTGGCCTTGGGACAGGGAGCGGGGGTCACTGAAGCTTTCTTT
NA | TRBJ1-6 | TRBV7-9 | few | CASSLVQVNSYNSPLHF | TGTGCCAGCAGCTTAGTACAGGTCAACTCCTATAATTCACCCCTCCACTTT
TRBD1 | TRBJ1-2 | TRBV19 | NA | CASSNRGRNGYTF | TGTGCCAGTAGCAACAGGGGACGGAATGGCTACACCTTC
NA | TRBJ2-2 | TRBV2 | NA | CASSDRAIGELFF | TGTGCCAGCAGTGATCGGGCTATCGGGGAGCTGTTTTTT
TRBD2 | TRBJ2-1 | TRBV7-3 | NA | CASSLTSSGAAEQFF | TGTGCCAGCAGCTTAACTTCCAGCGGGGCCGCTGAGCAGTTCTTC
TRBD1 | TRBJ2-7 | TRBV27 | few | CASSSATTGGEQYF | TGTGCCAGCAGTTCCGCAACCACAGGGGGCGAGCAGTACTTC
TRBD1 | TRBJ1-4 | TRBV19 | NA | CASHGTGRIEKLFF | TGTGCCAGCCACGGGACAGGGAGGATTGAAAAACTGTTTTTT
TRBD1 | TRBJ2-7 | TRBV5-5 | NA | CASTPRQGAYEQYF | TGTGCCAGCACTCCCAGACAGGGCGCCTACGAGCAGTACTTC
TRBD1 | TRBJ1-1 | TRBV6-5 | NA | CAVMGTAGGTEAFF | TGTGCCGTCATGGGGACAGCCGGAGGGACTGAAGCTTTCTTT
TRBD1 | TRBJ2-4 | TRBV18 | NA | CASSPSTGGPKNIQYF | TGTGCCAGCTCACCATCGACAGGGGGACCCAAAAACATTCAGTACTTC
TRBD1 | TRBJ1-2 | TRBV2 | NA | CASIPGQGGFYGYTF | TGTGCCAGCATTCCGGGACAGGGGGGCTTTTATGGCTACACCTTC
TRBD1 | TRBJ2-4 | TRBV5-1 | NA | CASALGGSKNIQYF | TGCGCCAGCGCCTTAGGGGGCTCCAAAAACATTCAGTACTTC
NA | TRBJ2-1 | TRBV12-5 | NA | CASGPSGAGTGFF | TGTGCTAGTGGTCCGTCAGGGGCCGGTACAGGGTTCTTC
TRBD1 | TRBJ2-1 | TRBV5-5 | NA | CASSPGQGASSYNEQFF | TGTGCCAGCAGCCCAGGACAGGGGGCGTCCTCCTACAATGAGCAGTTCTTC